This T cell receptor (beta chain) originates from a study of blood T cell repertoires in COVID-19. Study in general: Samples came from the United States, Italy and Spain, spanning acute and convalescent COVID-19.

Under the authors' procedure: Cell counts per sample came from amplifying reference gene primers. Only in-frame clones appear in the TCRdb table, and some are missing; sequencing was by immunoSEQ multiplex PCR. V, J and clone size are those of that table, while D and trimming were read from the DNA. The table records roughly 150,000 clones, approximately 91% of them present only once. Between the trimmed V and J ends, which lost 2 bases and 9 bases, there was a span of 23 bases. This CDR3 region has 17 residues. CDR1 and CDR2 (germline): MGHRA, YSYEKL. Sequenced material: peripheral blood. J is TRBJ2-1 and V is TRBV4-1, with D tentatively TRBD1 (6 bases). This clonotype originated in a man aged 18 to 30 with acute or convalescent COVID-19. The CDR3 DNA is TGCGCCAGCAGCCAACTCTTAGGGACAACTGGTAGGATTGAGCAGTTCTTC. Translating gives CASSQLLGTTGRIEQFF.